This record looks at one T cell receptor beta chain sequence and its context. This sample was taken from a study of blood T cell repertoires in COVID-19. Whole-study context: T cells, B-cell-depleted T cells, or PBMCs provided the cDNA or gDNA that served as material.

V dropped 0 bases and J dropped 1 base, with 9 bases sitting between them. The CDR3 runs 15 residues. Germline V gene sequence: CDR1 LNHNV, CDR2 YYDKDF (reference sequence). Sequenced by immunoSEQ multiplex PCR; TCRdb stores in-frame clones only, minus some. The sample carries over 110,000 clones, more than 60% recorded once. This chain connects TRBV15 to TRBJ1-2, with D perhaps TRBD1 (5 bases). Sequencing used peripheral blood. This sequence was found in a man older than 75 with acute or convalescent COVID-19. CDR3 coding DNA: TGTGCCACCAGCAGAGAGGGGGGAAATAACTATGGCTACACCTTC. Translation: CATSREGGNNYGYTF.